The T cell receptor beta chain under discussion was sequenced for a study of T cell responses to AZD1222 COVID-19 vaccine. In regard to this clone: The antigen is undetermined.

The CDR3 has 13 amino acids. Trimming took off 2 bases at V and 8 bases at J, with 12 bases between the two ends. Germline values: CDR1 MDHEN, CDR2 SYDVKM. This table comes from immunoSEQ multiplex PCR, and its TCRdb copy is limited to in-frame clones, with some not included. This sample carries 130,000 or so clones, 70% to 90% of them seen once, and the ten largest clones take 5% to 6%. Whole-study findings and limits: At baseline, seropositivity was found in only a handful of AZD1222 recipients.

The TCR comes from an adult who received the AZD1222 COVID-19 vaccine. The chain has TRBV28 and TRBJ1-2; no clear D. The material was peripheral blood, obtained 28 days after the second AZD1222 dose. CDR3 residues: CASSLSGLGGYTF. CDR3 DNA: TGTGCCAGCAGTTTAAGCGGCCTGGGGGGCTACACCTTC.